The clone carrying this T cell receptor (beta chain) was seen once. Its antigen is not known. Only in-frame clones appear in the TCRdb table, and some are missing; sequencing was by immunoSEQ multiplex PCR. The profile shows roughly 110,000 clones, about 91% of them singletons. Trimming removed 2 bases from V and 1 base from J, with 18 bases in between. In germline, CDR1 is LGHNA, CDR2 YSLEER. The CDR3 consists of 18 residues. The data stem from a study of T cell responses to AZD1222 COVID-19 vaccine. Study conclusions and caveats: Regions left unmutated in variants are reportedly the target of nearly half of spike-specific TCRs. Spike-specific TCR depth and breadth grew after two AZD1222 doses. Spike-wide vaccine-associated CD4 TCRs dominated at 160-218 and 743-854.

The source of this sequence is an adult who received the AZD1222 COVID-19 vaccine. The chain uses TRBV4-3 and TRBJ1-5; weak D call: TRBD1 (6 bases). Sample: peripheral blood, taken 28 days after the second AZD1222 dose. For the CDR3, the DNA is TGCGCCAGCAGCCAACAGATCCTGGCGGGGGCGAGCAATCAGCCCCAGCATTTT. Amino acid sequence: CASSQQILAGASNQPQHF.